Listed here are 2 T cell receptor beta chains from one sample, sequenced in a study of regulatory T cells in long-lasting Graves disease. To make TCR beta libraries, researchers used iRepertoire HTBI primers and Arm-PCR of CDR3 regions. One entry per CDR3 protein results from TCRdb running MiXCR on the multiplex PCR reads. The table lists around 300,000 distinct CDR3 sequences, under 25% of them singletons. Time point noted: persistent/refractory GD, antithyroid drugs over 5 years with positive TRAb. PBMC-derived RNA was used for the TCR library. Here the sequenced sample was peripheral blood mononuclear cells (PBMCs), taken when the disease was refractory, from a patient treated with antithyroid drugs. The source of these receptors is a female donor with Graves disease.

This clonotype occurred many times. V and J are TRBV28 and TRBJ2-7; a possible D gene is TRBD1 (6 bases). V lost 4 bases and J lost 5, with 6 bases in between. There are 11 residues in the CDR3. CDR1 and CDR2 (germline): MDHEN, SYDVKM. The CDR3 coding sequence is TGTGCCAGCAGTTCAGGGGACGAGCAGTACTTC. This encodes CASSSGDEQYF.

J is TRBJ1-4 and V is TRBV7-9, with TRBD1 matching 9 bases. Looked up from germline, CDR1 is SEHNR and CDR2 is FQNEAQ (reference sequence). V gave up 7 bases and J gave up 8 bases; unmatched junction bases: 11. The CDR3 extends over 15 amino acids. As DNA, the CDR3 is TGTGCCAGCAAATCGACACAGGGGGCAGGGGAAAAACTGTTTTTT. Its translation is CASKSTQGAGEKLFF.